The clone carrying this TCR beta chain was recorded many times. The sample is drawn from a study of T cells in Graves' hyperthyroidism and ophthalmopathy. RNA transcripts served as the template for amplifying TCR beta CDR3 regions. During a first-round RT-PCR of the TCR CDR3, the HTBI primer set was used. From the multiplex PCR reads, TCRdb called clonotypes with MiXCR, one entry per CDR3 protein. The data contain about 600,000 distinct CDR3 sequences, roughly 14% of them singletons. The V gene lost 2 bases and the J gene lost 6 bases, with 13 bases spanning the gap. The V gene's germline CDR1 is DFQATT and CDR2 SNEGSKA (reference sequence). The CDR3 runs to 13 residues.

This receptor was taken from a woman aged 45-65 years with Graves' ophthalmopathy. This chain uses TRBV20-1 with TRBJ1-2; D unclear. The sequenced sample was blood. The CDR3, as DNA: TGCAGTGCTAGATGGGTCCGGACTGATGGCTACACCTTC. This codes for CSARWVRTDGYTF.